Each of the 7 T cell receptor beta chains below was sequenced from the same sample in a study of CD4 T cells in relation to SARS-CoV-2 and coronaviruses. The unexposed donors gave CD4+ T cells in about 2011-2019, prior to COVID-19. After approximately ten days of culture, CD4+ T cells were isolated. Assay: immunoSEQ multiplex PCR; the TCRdb copy retains only in-frame clones and omits some. This sample has 20,000 or so clones, with about 80% found just once. These receptors lack a known antigen. The sequenced sample was CD4+ T cells from PBMCs, cultured in vitro. The receptors shown here come from a human donor in good health.

The chain couples TRBV5-1 to TRBJ2-7, with D possibly TRBD1 on 5 matching bases. The V end was cut by 0 bases, the J end by 2 bases, with 12 bases between. CDR1 is SGHRS, CDR2 YFSETQ, per germline. The CDR3 length is 15 residues. The CDR3 DNA reads TGCGCCAGCAGCTTGGAAGGGGATTCGGCCTACGAGCAGTACTTC. Translated: CASSLEGDSAYEQYF.

This clone is a singleton in its sample. The gene calls are TRBV2 and TRBJ2-1; 13 bases match TRBD2. CDR1 and CDR2 (germline): SNHLY, FYNNEI. V was clipped by 0 bases and J by 7 bases; unmatched bases: 6. The CDR3 is 17 amino acids. The CDR3 here is CASSEARLAGGRNEQFF. CDR3 bases: TGTGCCAGCAGTGAAGCGCGACTAGCGGGAGGTCGGAATGAGCAGTTCTTC.

This clone was counted only a few times. The rearrangement uses TRBV19 and TRBJ1-3; D not resolved. Germline V gene sequence: CDR1 LNHDA, CDR2 SQIVND (reference sequence). The V gene lost 5 bases and the J gene lost 2 bases, with 13 bases spanning the gap. The CDR3 runs to 15 residues. The CDR3 DNA reads as TGTGCCAGTAGTCTCGCCCCGAGGACTGGAAACACCATATATTTT. It codes for CASSLAPRTGNTIYF.

This chain links TRBV19 with TRBJ1-1; D remains ambiguous. V shed 7 bases and J shed 11 bases, with 26 bases lying between them. The CDR3 has 15 residues. CDR1 LNHDA and CDR2 SQIVND come from the germline V gene (reference sequence). The CDR3 sequence: CASTVASAFPSVAFF. DNA for the CDR3: TGTGCCAGTACCGTCGCGTCCGCATTCCCCTCCGTCGCTTTCTTT.

V gene TRBV6-5 combines with J gene TRBJ2-3; tentatively, D is TRBD1 or TRBD2 (5 bases each). The length of the CDR3 is 12 residues. Trimming pared 4 bases from V and 8 bases from J, leaving 10 bases between. The germline V gene encodes CDR1 MNHEY and CDR2 SVGAGI. The CDR3 coding sequence is TGTGCCAGCAGTTTGAGGGGCCTTACGCAGTATTTT. Its translation: CASSLRGLTQYF.

The V call is TRBV7-2, the J call TRBJ2-1; 8 bases match TRBD2. CDR1 is SGHTA and CDR2 is FQGNSA in the germline V gene. With V trimmed by 5 bases and J by 10 bases, 16 bases remained unmatched. The CDR3 extends over 16 amino acids. The CDR3: CASSKGGTRSRLEQFF. The DNA of the CDR3 is TGTGCCAGCAGCAAAGGGGGGACTAGAAGTCGGTTGGAGCAGTTCTTC.

J is TRBJ2-3 and V is TRBV10-3, with 11 bases matching TRBD1. CDR1 and CDR2 (germline): ENHRY, SYGVKD. There are 15 residues in the CDR3. V shed 5 bases and J 4 bases; nucleotides not matched to a gene: 5. CDR3 sequence (DNA): TGTGCCATCAGTTACCGGGACAGGGGGTCAGATACGCAGTATTTT. As protein: CAISYRDRGSDTQYF.